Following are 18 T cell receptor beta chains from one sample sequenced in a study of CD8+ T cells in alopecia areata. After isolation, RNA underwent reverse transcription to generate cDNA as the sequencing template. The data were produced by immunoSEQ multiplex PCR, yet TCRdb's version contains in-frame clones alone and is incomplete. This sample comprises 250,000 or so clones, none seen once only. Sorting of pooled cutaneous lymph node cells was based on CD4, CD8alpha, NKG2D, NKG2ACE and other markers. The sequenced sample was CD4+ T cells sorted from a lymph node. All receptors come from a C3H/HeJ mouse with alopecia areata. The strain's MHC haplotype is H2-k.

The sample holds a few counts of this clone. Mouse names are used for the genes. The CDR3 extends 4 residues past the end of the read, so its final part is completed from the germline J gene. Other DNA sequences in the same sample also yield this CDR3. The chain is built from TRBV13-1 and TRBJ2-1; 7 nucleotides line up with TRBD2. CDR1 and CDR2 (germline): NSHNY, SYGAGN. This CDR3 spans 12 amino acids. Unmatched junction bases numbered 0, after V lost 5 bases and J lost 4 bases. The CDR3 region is CASRLGYAEQFF. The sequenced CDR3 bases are TGTGCCAGCAGACTGGGGTATGCT.

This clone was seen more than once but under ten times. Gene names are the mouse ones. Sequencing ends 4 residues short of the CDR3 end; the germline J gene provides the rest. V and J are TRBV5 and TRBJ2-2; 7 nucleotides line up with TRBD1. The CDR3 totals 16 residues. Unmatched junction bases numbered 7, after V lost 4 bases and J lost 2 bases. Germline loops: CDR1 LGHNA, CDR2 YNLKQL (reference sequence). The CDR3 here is CASSLTGERNTGQLYF. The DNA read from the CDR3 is TGTGCCAGCAGCCTCACAGGGGAGAGGAACACCGGG.

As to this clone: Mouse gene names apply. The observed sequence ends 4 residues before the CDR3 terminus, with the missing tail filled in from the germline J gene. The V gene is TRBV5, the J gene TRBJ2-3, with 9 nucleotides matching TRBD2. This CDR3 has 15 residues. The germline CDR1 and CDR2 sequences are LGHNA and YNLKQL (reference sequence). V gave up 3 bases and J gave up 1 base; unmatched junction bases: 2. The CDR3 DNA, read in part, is TGTGCCAGCAGCCATAGGACTGGGGGTGCAGAA. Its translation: CASSHRTGGAE. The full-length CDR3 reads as CASSHRTGGAETLYF.

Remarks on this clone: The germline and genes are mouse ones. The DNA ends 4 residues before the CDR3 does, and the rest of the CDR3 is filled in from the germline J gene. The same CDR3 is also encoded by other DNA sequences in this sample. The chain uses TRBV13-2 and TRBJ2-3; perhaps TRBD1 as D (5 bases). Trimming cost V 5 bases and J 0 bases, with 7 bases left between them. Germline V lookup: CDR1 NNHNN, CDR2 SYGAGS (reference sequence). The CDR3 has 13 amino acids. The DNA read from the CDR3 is TGTGCCAGCGGGCAGGGAAGTGCAGAA. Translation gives CASGQGSAE. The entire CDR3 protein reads CASGQGSAETLYF.

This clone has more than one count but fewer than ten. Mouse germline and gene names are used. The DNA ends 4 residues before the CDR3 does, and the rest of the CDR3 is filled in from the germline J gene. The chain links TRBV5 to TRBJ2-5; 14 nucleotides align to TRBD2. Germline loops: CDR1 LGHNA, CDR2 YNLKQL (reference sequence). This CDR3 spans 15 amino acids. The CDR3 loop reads CASSRGTGGADTQYF. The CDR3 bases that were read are TGTGCCAGCAGCCGCGGGACTGGGGGGGCGGAC.

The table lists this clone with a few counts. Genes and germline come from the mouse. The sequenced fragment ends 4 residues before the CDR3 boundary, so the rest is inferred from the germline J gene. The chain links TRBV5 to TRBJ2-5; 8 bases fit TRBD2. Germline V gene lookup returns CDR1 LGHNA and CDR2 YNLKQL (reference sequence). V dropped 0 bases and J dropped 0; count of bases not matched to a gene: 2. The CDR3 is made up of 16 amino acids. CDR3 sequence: CASSQEPGGNQDTQYF. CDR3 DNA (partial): TGTGCCAGCAGCCAAGAGCCTGGGGGGAACCAAGAC.

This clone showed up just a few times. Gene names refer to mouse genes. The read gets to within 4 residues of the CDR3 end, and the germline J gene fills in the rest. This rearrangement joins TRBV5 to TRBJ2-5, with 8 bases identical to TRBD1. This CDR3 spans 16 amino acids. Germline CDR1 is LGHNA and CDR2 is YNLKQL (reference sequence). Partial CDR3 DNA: TGTGCCAGCAGCCAAGAATCGGACAGGGCAGGAGAC. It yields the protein CASSQESDRAGD. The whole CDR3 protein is CASSQESDRAGDTQYF.

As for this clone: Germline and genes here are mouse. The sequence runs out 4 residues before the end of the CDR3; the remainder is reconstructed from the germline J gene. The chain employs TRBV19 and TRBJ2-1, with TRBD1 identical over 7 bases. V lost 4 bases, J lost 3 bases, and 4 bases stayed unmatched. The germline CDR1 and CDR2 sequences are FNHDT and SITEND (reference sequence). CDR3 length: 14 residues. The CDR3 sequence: CASSLGTAYAEQFF. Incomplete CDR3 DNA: TGTGCCAGCAGTCTCGGGACAGCCTATGCT.

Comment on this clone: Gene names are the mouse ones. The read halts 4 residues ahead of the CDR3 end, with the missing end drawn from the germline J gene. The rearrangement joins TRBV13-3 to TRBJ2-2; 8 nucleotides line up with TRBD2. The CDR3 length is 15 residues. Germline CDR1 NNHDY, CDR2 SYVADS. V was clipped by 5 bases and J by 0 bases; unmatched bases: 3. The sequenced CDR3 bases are TGTGCCAGCAGGCCTGGGGGGTCAAACACCGGG. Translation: CASRPGGSNTG. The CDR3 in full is CASRPGGSNTGQLYF.

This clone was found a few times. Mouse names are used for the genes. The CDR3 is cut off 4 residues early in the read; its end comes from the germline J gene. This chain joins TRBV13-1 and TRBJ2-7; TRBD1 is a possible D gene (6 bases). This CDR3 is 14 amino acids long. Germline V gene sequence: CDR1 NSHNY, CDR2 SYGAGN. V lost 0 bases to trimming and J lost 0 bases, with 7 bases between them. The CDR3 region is CASSDVDSSYEQYF. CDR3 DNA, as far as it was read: TGTGCCAGCAGTGATGTGGACAGCTCCTAT.

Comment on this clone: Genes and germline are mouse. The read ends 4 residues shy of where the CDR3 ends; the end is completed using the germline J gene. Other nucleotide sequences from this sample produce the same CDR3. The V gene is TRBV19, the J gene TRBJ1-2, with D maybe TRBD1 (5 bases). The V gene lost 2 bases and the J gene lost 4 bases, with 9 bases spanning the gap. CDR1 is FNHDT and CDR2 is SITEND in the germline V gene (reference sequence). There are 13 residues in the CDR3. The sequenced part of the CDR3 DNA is TGTGCCAGCAGTATTCAGGGAAGCTCC. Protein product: CASSIQGSS. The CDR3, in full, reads CASSIQGSSDYTF.

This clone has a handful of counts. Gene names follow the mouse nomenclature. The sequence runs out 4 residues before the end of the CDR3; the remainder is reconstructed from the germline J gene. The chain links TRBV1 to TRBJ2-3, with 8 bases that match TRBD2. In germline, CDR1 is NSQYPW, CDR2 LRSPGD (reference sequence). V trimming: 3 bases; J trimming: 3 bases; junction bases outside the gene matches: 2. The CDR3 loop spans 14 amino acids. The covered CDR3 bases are TGCACCTGCAGTGCGGGACTGGCGGCAGAA. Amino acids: CTCSAGLAAE. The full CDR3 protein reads CTCSAGLAAETLYF. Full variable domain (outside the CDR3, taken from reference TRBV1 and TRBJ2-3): VTLLEQNPRWRLVPRGQAVNLRCILKNSQYPWMSWYQQDLQKQLQWLFTLRSPGDKEVKSLPGADYLATRVTDTELRLQVANMSQGRTLYCTCSAGLAAETLYFGSGTRLTVL.

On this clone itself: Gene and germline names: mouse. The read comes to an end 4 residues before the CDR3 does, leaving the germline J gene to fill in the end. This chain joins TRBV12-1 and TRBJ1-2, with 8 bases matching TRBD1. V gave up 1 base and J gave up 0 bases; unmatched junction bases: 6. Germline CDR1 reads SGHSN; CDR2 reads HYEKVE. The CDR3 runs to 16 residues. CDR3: CASSLSIQGANSDYTF. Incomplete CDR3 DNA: TGTGCCAGCTCTCTATCGATACAGGGGGCAAACTCC. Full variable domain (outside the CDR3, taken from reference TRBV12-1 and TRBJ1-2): DSGVVQSPRHIIKEKGGRSVLTCIPISGHSNVVWYQQTLGKELKFLIQHYEKVERDKGFLPSRFSVQQFDDYHSEMNMSALELEDSAMYFCASSLSIQGANSDYTFGSGTRLLVI.

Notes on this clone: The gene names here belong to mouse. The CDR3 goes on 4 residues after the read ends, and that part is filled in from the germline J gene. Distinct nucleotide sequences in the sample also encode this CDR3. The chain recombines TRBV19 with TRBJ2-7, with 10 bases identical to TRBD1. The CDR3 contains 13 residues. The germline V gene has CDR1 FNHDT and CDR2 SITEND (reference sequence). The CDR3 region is CASSRQGAYEQYF. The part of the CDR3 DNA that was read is TGTGCCAGCAGTCGACAGGGGGCTTAT. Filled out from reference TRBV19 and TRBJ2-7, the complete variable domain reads GGIITQTPKFLIGQEGQKLTLKCQQNFNHDTMYWYRQDSGKGLRLIYYSITENDLQKGDLSEGYDASREKKSSFSLTVTSAQKNEMAVFLCASSRQGAYEQYFGPGTRLTVL.

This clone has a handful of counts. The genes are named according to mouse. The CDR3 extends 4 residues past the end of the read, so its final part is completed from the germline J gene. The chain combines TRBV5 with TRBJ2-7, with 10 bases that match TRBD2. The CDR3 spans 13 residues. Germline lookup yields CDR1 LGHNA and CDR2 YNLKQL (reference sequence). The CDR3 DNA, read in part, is TGTGCCAGCAGCGGACTGGGGGTTTAT. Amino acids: CASSGLGVY. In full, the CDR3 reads CASSGLGVYEQYF.

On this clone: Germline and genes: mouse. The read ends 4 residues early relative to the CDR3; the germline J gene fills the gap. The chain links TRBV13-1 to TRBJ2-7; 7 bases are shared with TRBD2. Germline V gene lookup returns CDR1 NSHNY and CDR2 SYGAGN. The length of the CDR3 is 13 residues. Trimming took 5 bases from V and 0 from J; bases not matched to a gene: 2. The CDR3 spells CASRGGSSYEQYF. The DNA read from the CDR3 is TGTGCCAGCAGGGGGGGGAGCTCCTAT.

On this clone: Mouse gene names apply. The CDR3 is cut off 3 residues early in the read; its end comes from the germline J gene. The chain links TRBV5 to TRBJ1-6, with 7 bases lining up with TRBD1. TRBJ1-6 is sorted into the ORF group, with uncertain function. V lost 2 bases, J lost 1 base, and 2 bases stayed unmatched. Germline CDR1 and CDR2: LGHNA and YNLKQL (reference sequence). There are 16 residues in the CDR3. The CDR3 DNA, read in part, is TGTGCCAGCAGCCAAACAGGGGCATCCTATAATTCGCCC. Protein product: CASSQTGASYNSP. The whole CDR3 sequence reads CASSQTGASYNSPLYF.

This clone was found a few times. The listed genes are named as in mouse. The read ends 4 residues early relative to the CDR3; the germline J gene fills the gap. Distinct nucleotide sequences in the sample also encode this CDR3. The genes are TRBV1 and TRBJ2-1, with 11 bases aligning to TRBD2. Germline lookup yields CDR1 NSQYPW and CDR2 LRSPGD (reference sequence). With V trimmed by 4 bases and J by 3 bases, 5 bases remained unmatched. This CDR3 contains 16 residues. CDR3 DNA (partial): TGCACCTGCAGTGAAGGACTGGGGGGAACCTATGCT. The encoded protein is CTCSEGLGGTYA. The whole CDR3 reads CTCSEGLGGTYAEQFF.